This T cell receptor (beta chain) emerged from a study of OX40 agonist ivuxolimab in advanced cancers. General notes on the study: Ivuxolimab was an agonistic, fully human IgG2 monoclonal antibody directed against OX40 (CD134), a costimulatory receptor. Peripheral TCRbeta sequencing was intended to test whether TCR sequence diversity was altered and clonal T-cell expansion was caused by ivuxolimab. Intravenous ivuxolimab was administered to patients every 2 weeks at six dose levels: 0.01, 0.1, 0.3, 1.5, 3 and 10 mg/kg. The monotherapy dose-escalation portion (N = 52 patients) of the phase I ivuxolimab trial is reported in the paper. In the dose-escalation cohort, around four fifths of patients were male, and the mean age was roughly 60 years with a range of about 20 to 80. Patients were allowed to have had prior anti-PD-1, anti-PD-L1 or anti-CTLA-4 therapy, and 30% to 50% of the dose-escalation patients had previously received checkpoint inhibitors. Partial responses were achieved by three dose-escalation patients, of whom one had hepatocellular carcinoma and two had cutaneous melanoma. Of the approximately 54 dose-escalation patients, hepatocellular carcinoma was present in about 20, melanoma in approximately 15, renal cell carcinoma in 9 and head and neck cancer in 9.

Remarks on this clone: This clone's antigen is unknown. Qualities for individual bases were not recorded, and no much larger clone is one base off.

Patients with a history of autoimmune disease or receiving systemic immunosuppression were excluded from the trial. Peripheral blood for TCR sequencing was collected from all dose cohorts at baseline, on cycle 4 day 1, and on cycle 7 day 1. The samples were drawn from a first-in-human, open-label, multicenter phase I dose-escalation trial of ivuxolimab. Adults with locally advanced or metastatic head and neck squamous cell, hepatocellular, melanoma or renal cell carcinoma were enrolled in the trial. CD4+ and CD8+ T cells were sorted separately from peripheral blood before TCR sequencing. V lost 4 bases and J lost 3 bases, and the count of bases not matched to a germline gene is 9. The CDR3 covers 16 residues, taking in both the cysteine and the phenylalanine. The sequence is cut down to CDR3 DNA, 48 bases in frame from base 1. CDR1 and CDR2, per the germline V gene, are SGHRS and YFSETQ. Points the paper makes about the study in general: After ivuxolimab, expanded clones were on average more numerous among CD8+ T cells than among CD4+ T cells. At doses of 0.1 to 3.0 mg/kg, clonal expansion of both CD4+ and CD8+ blood T cells was observed from baseline to week 6. Which antigens the clonally expanded peripheral T cells were specific for was not determined. Low levels of normalized T-cell clonal expansion were also seen in some patients who did not respond. In partial responders in the 0.1-3.0 mg/kg groups, normalized peripheral clonal expansion was found to be among the lowest, especially among CD8+ T cells.

For sequencing of the TCRbeta CDR3 region, genomic DNA was extracted from the sorted cells. TCRbeta CDR3 regions were sequenced using the immunoSEQ Assay. TCRdb stores this immuneACCESS table with in-frame sequences only. Part of the clones is absent; in the studies checked, under half of the shortfall reflects unresolved V genes, and no reason is known for the rest. The sample data list some 94,000 clones, and roughly 90% of these were observed just once. The ten biggest clones cover about 3% of the sample. The chain links TRBV5-1 with TRBJ1-2, and 10 junctional nucleotides match TRBD1. This receptor was taken from an adult with an advanced solid tumor such as melanoma, head and neck, liver or kidney cancer. Material: CD4+ or CD8+ T cells sorted from blood, obtained in a trial of the OX40 agonist ivuxolimab. Here the CDR3 is given as CASSADRGKSYYGYTF. The DNA sequence follows: TGCGCCAGCAGCGCGGACAGGGGGAAATCATACTATGGCTACACCTTC.